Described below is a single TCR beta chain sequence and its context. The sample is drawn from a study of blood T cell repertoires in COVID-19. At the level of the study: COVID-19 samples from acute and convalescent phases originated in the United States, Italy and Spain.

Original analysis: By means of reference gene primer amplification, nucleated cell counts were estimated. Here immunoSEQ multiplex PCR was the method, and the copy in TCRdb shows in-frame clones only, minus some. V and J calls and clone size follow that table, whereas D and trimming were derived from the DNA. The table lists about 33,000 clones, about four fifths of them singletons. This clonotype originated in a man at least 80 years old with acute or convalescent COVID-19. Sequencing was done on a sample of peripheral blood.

Here the CDR3 reads CAISGGPNYGYTF. CDR3 coding DNA: TGTGCCATCAGTGGGGGGCCTAACTATGGCTACACCTTC. The chain joins TRBV10-3 to TRBJ1-2; D perhaps matches TRBD1 (6 bases). The CDR3 length is 13 residues. Germline V CDR1 and CDR2: ENHRY, SYGVKD. Trimming pared 4 bases from V and 0 bases from J, leaving 6 bases between.